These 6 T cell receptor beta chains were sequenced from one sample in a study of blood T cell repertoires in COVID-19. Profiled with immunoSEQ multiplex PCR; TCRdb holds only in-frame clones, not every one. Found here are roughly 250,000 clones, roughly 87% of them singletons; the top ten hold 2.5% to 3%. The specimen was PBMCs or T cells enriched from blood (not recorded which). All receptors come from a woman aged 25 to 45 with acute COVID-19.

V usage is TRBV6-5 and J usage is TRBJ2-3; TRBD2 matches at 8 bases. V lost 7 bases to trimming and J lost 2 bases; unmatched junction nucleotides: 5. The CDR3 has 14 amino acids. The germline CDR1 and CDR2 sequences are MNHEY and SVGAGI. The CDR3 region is CASKLAAATDTQYF. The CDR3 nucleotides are TGTGCCAGCAAACTAGCGGCGGCCACAGATACGCAGTATTTT.

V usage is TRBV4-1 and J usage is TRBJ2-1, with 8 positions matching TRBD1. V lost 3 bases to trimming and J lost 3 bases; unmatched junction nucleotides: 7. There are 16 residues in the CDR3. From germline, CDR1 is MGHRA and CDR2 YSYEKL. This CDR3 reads CASSQQGAGGYNEQFF. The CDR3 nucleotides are TGCGCCAGCAGCCAGCAGGGGGCCGGGGGCTACAATGAGCAGTTCTTC.

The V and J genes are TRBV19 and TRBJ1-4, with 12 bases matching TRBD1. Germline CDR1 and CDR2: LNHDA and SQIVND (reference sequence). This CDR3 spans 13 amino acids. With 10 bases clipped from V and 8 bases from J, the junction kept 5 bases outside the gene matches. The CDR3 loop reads CATTGTGGEKLFF. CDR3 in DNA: TGTGCCACCACCGGGACAGGGGGCGAAAAACTGTTTTTT.

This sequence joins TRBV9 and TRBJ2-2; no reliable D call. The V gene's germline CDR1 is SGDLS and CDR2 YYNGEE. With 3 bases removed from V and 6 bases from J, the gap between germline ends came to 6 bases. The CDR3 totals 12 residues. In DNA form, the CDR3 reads TGTGCCAGCAGCGCAAAATCCGGGGAGCTGTTTTTT. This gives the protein CASSAKSGELFF.

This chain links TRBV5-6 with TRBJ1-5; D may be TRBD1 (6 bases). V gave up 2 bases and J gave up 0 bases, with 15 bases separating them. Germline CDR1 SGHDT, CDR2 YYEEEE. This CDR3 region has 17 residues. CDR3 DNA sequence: TGTGCCAGCAGCTTATGGACAGAACAATATAGCAATCAGCCCCAGCATTTT. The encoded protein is CASSLWTEQYSNQPQHF. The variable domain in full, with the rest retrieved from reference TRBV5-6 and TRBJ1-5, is DAGVTQSPTHLIKTRGQQVTLRCSPKSGHDTVSWYQQALGQGPQFIFQYYEEEERQRGNFPDRFSGHQFPNYSSELNVNALLLGDSALYLCASSLWTEQYSNQPQHFGDGTRLSIL.

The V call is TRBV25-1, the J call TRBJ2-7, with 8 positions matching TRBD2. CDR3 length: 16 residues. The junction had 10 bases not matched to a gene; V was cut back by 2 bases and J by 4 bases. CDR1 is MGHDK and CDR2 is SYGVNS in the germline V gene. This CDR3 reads CASSEGVIAGRYEQYF. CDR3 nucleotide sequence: TGTGCCAGCAGTGAAGGAGTGATAGCGGGGAGATACGAGCAGTACTTC.